These 10 T cell receptor beta chains were sequenced from one sample in a study of response to subunit inactivated influenza vaccine (dated by TCRdb to the late 2010s). To prepare the library, RT-PCR was applied. Instrument on record: Illumina HiSeq 2500. Clones were called with MiXCR by TCRdb after fastp trimmed the public reads at Q25, and only in-frame beta chains were retained. Entries are consolidated by CDR3 protein sequence, retaining the most common genes and DNA. The sample profile shows 500,000 to 550,000 distinct CDR3 sequences; less than 10% of them were found once. The ten largest clonotypes hold over 10% of the sample. The material was PBMCs from blood, obtained 23 to 25 months after vaccination. The receptors stem from a man in his fifties or sixties who received an inactivated influenza vaccine. Donor details come from another sample of the same person, matched by shared clones.

This clonotype was seen only a few times. The chain recombines TRBV7-2 with TRBJ2-2; D gene ambiguous. V was pared by 10 bases and J by 4 bases, with 13 bases between. Germline V gene sequence: CDR1 SGHTA, CDR2 FQGNSA. The CDR3 sequence is 13 residues long. CDR3: CATAILVTGELFF. The DNA of the CDR3 is TGTGCCACCGCAATCCTCGTCACCGGGGAGCTGTTTTTT.

This clonotype was found many times. The CDR3, as DNA: TGTGCCAGCACGCTTACGAGGGGAAGCTCCTACAATGAGCAGTTCTTC. It codes for CASTLTRGSSYNEQFF. The genes are TRBV7-2 and TRBJ2-1; D is possibly TRBD1 or TRBD2 (5 bases each). CDR1 is SGHTA and CDR2 is FQGNSA in the germline V gene. Trimming cost V 7 bases and J 0 bases, with 16 bases left between them. The CDR3 covers 16 residues.

This clonotype was seen a handful of times. The chain joins TRBV6-5 to TRBJ2-1; 14 nucleotides match TRBD2. V gave up 0 bases and J gave up 8 bases; unmatched junction bases: 3. This CDR3 is 16 amino acids long. CDR1 MNHEY and CDR2 SVGAGI come from the germline V gene. The CDR3 is CASSYSGLAGGHEQFF. DNA for the CDR3: TGTGCCAGCAGTTACTCCGGACTAGCGGGGGGCCATGAGCAGTTCTTC.

CDR3 DNA sequence: TGTGCCACCAGTGATAAAGGGTACGGTGAGCAGTTCTTC. Translation: CATSDKGYGEQFF. This chain connects TRBV24-1 to TRBJ2-1; D is undetermined. Deletions cut 3 bases from V and 9 bases from J, with 11 bases between. This CDR3 is 13 amino acids long. CDR1 and CDR2 from the germline V gene are KGHDR and SFDVKD.

V is TRBV3-1 and J is TRBJ1-4; D is perhaps TRBD1 (6 bases). This CDR3 is 14 amino acids long. CDR1 and CDR2 from the germline V gene are LGHDT and YNNKEL (reference sequence). V lost 6 bases and J lost 10, with 18 bases in between. CDR3: CASSLQGQDGKLFF. CDR3 coding DNA: TGTGCCAGCAGTCTCCAGGGGCAAGATGGAAAACTGTTTTTT.

This clonotype was found many times. The rearrangement uses TRBV29-1 and TRBJ1-1; 10 nucleotides agree with TRBD1. The CDR3 extends over 13 amino acids. Germline assignment: CDR1 SQVTM and CDR2 ANQGSEA. The J segment lost 0 bases and the V segment lost 6 bases, leaving 1 base of the junction unmatched. For the CDR3, the DNA is TGCAGCGTGACAGGGGGCATGAACACTGAAGCTTTCTTT. This encodes CSVTGGMNTEAFF.

This clonotype was counted ten times or more. This chain links TRBV5-1 with TRBJ1-1; D ambiguous. Trimming took 4 bases from V and 4 from J, leaving 14 bases between them. The CDR3 consists of 14 residues. CDR1 and CDR2 from the germline V gene are SGHRS and YFSETQ. The DNA for the CDR3 is TGCGCCAGCAGCCCTCGGAAGGGAGGCACTGAAGCTTTCTTT. Encoded protein: CASSPRKGGTEAFF.

The table lists this clonotype with many counts. The rearrangement links TRBV20-1 to TRBJ1-1; D is perhaps TRBD1 (6 bases). Trimming stripped 6 bases from V and 8 bases from J, with 16 bases between. Germline CDR1 reads DFQATT; CDR2 reads SNEGSKA (reference sequence). The CDR3 length is 12 residues. CDR3: CSATVWDKEAFF. CDR3 DNA: TGCAGTGCCACTGTCTGGGACAAAGAAGCTTTCTTT.

This clonotype showed up many times. The chain combines TRBV12-3 or TRBV12-4 with TRBJ1-3, with 8 bases lining up with TRBD1. The V and J ends lost 7 bases and 2 bases, in that order; junction bases with no gene match: 4. There are 14 residues in the CDR3. CDR3: CASNQQGAGNTIYF. CDR3 DNA: TGTGCCAGCAACCAACAGGGGGCTGGAAACACCATATATTTT.

The chain uses TRBV6-2 or TRBV6-3 and TRBJ2-7, with 7 bases lining up with TRBD2. V gave up 8 bases and J gave up 0 bases; unmatched junction bases: 4. This CDR3 comprises 13 residues. CDR1 is MNHEY and CDR2 is SVGEGT in the germline V gene. CDR3 in amino acids: CASVSGHSYEQYF. The CDR3, as DNA: TGTGCCAGCGTTAGCGGGCACTCCTACGAGCAGTACTTC.